The 32 T cell receptor beta chains below were found in one sample sequenced in a study of PD-L1 blockade in urothelial cancer. Profiled with immunoSEQ multiplex PCR; TCRdb holds only in-frame clones, not every one. Altogether 80,000 to 100,000 clones are present, 82% being singletons, with the ten largest covering 8% to 9.5%. This specimen consisted of PBMCs, obtained around atezolizumab (anti-PD-L1) treatment. The receptors originated from a man between 65 and 79 years old with urothelial cancer.

This chain uses TRBV4-2 with TRBJ2-3; 7 bases line up with TRBD2. The length of the CDR3 is 17 residues. V dropped 3 bases and J dropped 4; count of bases not matched to a gene: 13. Germline CDR1 LGHNA, CDR2 YNFKEQ. CDR3 residues: CASSQEGAGSGADTQYF. CDR3 DNA: TGTGCCAGCAGCCAGGAGGGAGCGGGATCGGGGGCAGATACGCAGTATTTT.

This chain links TRBV6-5 with TRBJ1-4, with D perhaps TRBD1 (6 bases). V lost 4 bases and J lost 2, with 11 bases in between. The length of the CDR3 is 15 residues. Germline CDR1 and CDR2: MNHEY and SVGAGI. CDR3 sequence (DNA): TGTGCCAGCAGTTCTCACAGGGTGACTAATGAAAAACTGTTTTTT. It specifies CASSSHRVTNEKLFF.

This clone has only one observation. The chain joins TRBV6-1 to TRBJ2-5; no clear D gene. The CDR3 runs 13 residues. The V end was cut by 4 bases, the J end by 0 bases, with 6 bases between. Germline V gives CDR1 MNHNS, CDR2 SASEGT. The CDR3, as DNA: TGTGCCAGCAGTGCGACATACCAAGAGACCCAGTACTTC. Its protein product is CASSATYQETQYF.

This chain joins TRBV9 and TRBJ2-1; 8 bases are a match to TRBD1. V shed 4 bases, J shed 7 bases, and the junction held 13 bases outside the gene matches. The germline V gene has CDR1 SGDLS and CDR2 YYNGEE. The CDR3 totals 16 residues. CDR3 nucleotide sequence: TGTGCCAGCAGCACCAGGGGGCGGGGAAGTGAAAATGAGCAGTTCTTC. The encoded protein is CASSTRGRGSENEQFF.

The CDR3 nucleotides are TGTGCCAGCAGCCACGAACCCGGGACAGAACTAATCGACTATGGCTACACCTTC. Its protein is CASSHEPGTELIDYGYTF. This chain uses TRBV4-2 with TRBJ1-2; 7 bases fit TRBD1. CDR3 length: 18 amino acids. The V and J ends lost 3 bases and 3 bases, in that order; junction bases with no gene match: 16. CDR1 is LGHNA, CDR2 YNFKEQ, per germline.

The rearrangement joins TRBV27 to TRBJ2-7; possible D gene TRBD1, 5 bases. V lost 5 bases to trimming and J lost 3 bases, with 11 bases between them. Germline assignment: CDR1 MNHEY and CDR2 SMNVEV (reference sequence). This CDR3 comprises 13 residues. The CDR3 DNA reads TGTGCCAGCAGTGCCAGGGAAGGCTACGAGCAGTACTTC. Residues: CASSAREGYEQYF.

The J gene is TRBJ1-1, the V gene TRBV14, with D perhaps TRBD1 (6 bases). Trimming pared 3 bases from V and 3 bases from J, leaving 8 bases between. This CDR3 is built from 13 residues. The germline V gene encodes CDR1 SGHDN and CDR2 FVKESK. DNA for the CDR3: TGTGCCAGCAGCCAGGACAGTGACACTGAAGCTTTCTTT. Translation: CASSQDSDTEAFF.

This clone was recorded once. This rearrangement joins TRBV28 to TRBJ1-2; perhaps TRBD1 as D (5 bases). From germline, CDR1 is MDHEN and CDR2 SYDVKM. The V end lost 3 bases, the J end lost 2 bases, and 7 bases lay between the germline ends. This CDR3 spans 13 amino acids. The DNA of the CDR3 is TGTGCCAGCAGTTTGACAGAAAACTATGGCTACACCTTC. Translating it yields CASSLTENYGYTF.

The rearrangement links TRBV10-3 to TRBJ1-5; 8 positions agree with TRBD1. Germline CDR1 is ENHRY and CDR2 is SYGVKD. This CDR3 is built from 16 residues. The CDR3 region has the DNA TGTGCTTCTGGACAGGGAGACTACTATAGCAATCAGCCCCAGCATTTT. Its protein is CASGQGDYYSNQPQHF.

The chain joins TRBV5-6 to TRBJ2-3, with unresolved D. The V end lost 8 bases, the J end lost 2 bases, and 15 bases lay between the germline ends. CDR1 SGHDT and CDR2 YYEEEE come from the germline V gene. The CDR3 runs 14 residues. The CDR3 DNA follows: TGTGCCAGTTCCGCATTTGCGCCCACAGATACGCAGTATTTT. Translated: CASSAFAPTDTQYF.

The table lists this clone with a count of one. The gene calls are TRBV5-8 and TRBJ1-1, with D possibly matching TRBD1 (5 bases). Trimming left V 3 bases short and J 1 base short, with 10 bases between. Germline V CDR1 and CDR2: SGHTS, YDEGEE. The CDR3 is 14 residues long. CDR3 in amino acids: CASSSGGSNTEAFF. CDR3 coding DNA: TGTGCCAGCAGCTCGGGGGGGTCGAACACTGAAGCTTTCTTT.

This clone appeared once. This chain links TRBV13 with TRBJ2-1; 11 bases fit TRBD2. Germline assignment: CDR1 PRHDT and CDR2 FYEKMQ (reference sequence). Trimming took 4 bases from V and 5 from J; bases not matched to a gene: 10. CDR3 length equals 17 residues. The CDR3 reads CASSSTPGLAVHNEQFF. CDR3 in DNA: TGTGCCAGCAGCTCAACCCCGGGACTAGCGGTTCACAATGAGCAGTTCTTC.

V usage is TRBV9 and J usage is TRBJ1-6; the D gene is possibly TRBD1 (6 bases). There are 16 residues in the CDR3. V gave up 0 bases and J gave up 9 bases, with 16 bases separating them. CDR1 and CDR2 (germline): SGDLS, YYNGEE. The CDR3 loop reads CASSVASEGVGSPLHF. Here the CDR3 DNA reads TGTGCCAGCAGCGTAGCTTCAGAGGGGGTCGGTTCACCCCTCCACTTT. Filled out from reference TRBV9 and TRBJ1-6, the complete variable domain reads DSGVTQTPKHLITATGQRVTLRCSPRSGDLSVYWYQQSLDQGLQFLIQYYNGEERAKGNILERFSAQQFPDLHSELNLSSLELGDSALYFCASSVASEGVGSPLHFGNGTRLTVT.

The chain couples TRBV11-2 to TRBJ1-5, with D perhaps TRBD1 (5 bases). The CDR3 runs to 15 residues. In germline, CDR1 is SGHAT, CDR2 FQNNGV. V was clipped by 4 bases and J by 2 bases, with 12 bases between them. The CDR3 region is CASSSQGGGNQPQHF. CDR3 DNA sequence: TGTGCCAGCAGCTCTCAGGGAGGAGGCAATCAGCCCCAGCATTTT.

In this sample, this clone turned up once. This CDR3 is also generated by other DNA sequences in the sample. V gene TRBV4-2 combines with J gene TRBJ2-2, with a possible D match to TRBD1 (7 bases). V was shortened by 4 bases and J by 2 bases, with 11 bases between the two germline ends. This CDR3 has 15 residues. Per the germline V gene, CDR1 is LGHNA and CDR2 is YNFKEQ. The DNA for the CDR3 is TGTGCCAGCAGCCTGGAGGGGGCTAACACCGGGGAGCTGTTTTTT. Its translation is CASSLEGANTGELFF.

The chain has TRBV7-6 and TRBJ1-6; D is possibly TRBD1 (6 bases). V was clipped by 2 bases and J by 7 bases, with 12 bases between them. Per germline, CDR1 SGHVS and CDR2 FNYEAQ. The CDR3 covers 15 residues. The CDR3 spells CASSLRGQINSPLHF. CDR3 nucleotide sequence: TGTGCCAGCAGCTTACGAGGACAGATAAATTCACCCCTCCACTTT.

The V gene is TRBV9, the J gene TRBJ2-3; TRBD2 matches at 7 bases. The germline gives CDR1 SGDLS, CDR2 YYNGEE. The CDR3 totals 16 residues. Trimming removed 2 bases from V and 0 bases from J; junction bases left unmatched: 6. In nucleotides, the CDR3 is TGTGCCAGCAGCGTTAGCGGGTTCCGGAGCACAGATACGCAGTATTTT. It codes for CASSVSGFRSTDTQYF.

The chain is built from TRBV7-6 and TRBJ2-5, with TRBD2 matching 9 bases. The CDR3 is made up of 13 amino acids. With V trimmed by 6 bases and J by 5 bases, 4 bases remained unmatched. The germline CDR1 and CDR2 sequences are SGHVS and FNYEAQ. The CDR3 bases are TGTGCCAGCAGTCGGGCGGGGGGGGAGACCCAGTACTTC. Translation gives CASSRAGGETQYF.

V and J are TRBV7-9 and TRBJ1-2; 7 nucleotides agree with TRBD1. CDR1 and CDR2 (germline): SEHNR, FQNEAQ (reference sequence). V lost 5 bases, J lost 4 bases, and 7 bases stayed unmatched. This CDR3 is 14 amino acids long. CDR3 DNA sequence: TGTGCCAGCAGCGCCACAGGGGAGGCCTATGGCTACACCTTC. Amino acids: CASSATGEAYGYTF.

This clone was seen at least ten times. V gene TRBV7-9 combines with J gene TRBJ2-2; 8 bases are a match to TRBD1. Trimming cost V 5 bases and J 6 bases; bases outside gene matches: 5. Germline CDR1 reads SEHNR; CDR2 reads FQNEAQ (reference sequence). The CDR3 has 14 amino acids. The CDR3 protein is CASSGQGRAGELFF. CDR3 sequence (DNA): TGTGCCAGCAGCGGACAGGGTAGAGCCGGGGAGCTGTTTTTT.

This clone was detected many times. The rearrangement joins TRBV7-9 to TRBJ2-1; D call uncertain. V was trimmed by 5 bases and J by 7 bases, leaving 9 bases between them. This CDR3 is 12 amino acids long. CDR1 and CDR2 from the germline V gene are SEHNR and FQNEAQ (reference sequence). CDR3 in amino acids: CASSESSNEQFF. The CDR3, as DNA: TGTGCCAGCAGCGAGAGTTCTAATGAGCAGTTCTTC.

The V and J genes are TRBV7-9 and TRBJ2-1, with 9 bases fitting TRBD2. Germline assignment: CDR1 SEHNR and CDR2 FQNEAQ (reference sequence). The junction had 8 bases not matched to a gene; V was cut back by 2 bases and J by 3 bases. The CDR3 has 17 amino acids. CDR3 protein: CASSLTTSGSVYNEQFF. The CDR3 DNA reads TGTGCCAGCAGCTTAACGACTAGCGGTTCGGTCTACAATGAGCAGTTCTTC.

The chain is built from TRBV5-1 and TRBJ2-3, with 7 bases fitting TRBD2. This CDR3 region has 15 residues. The J segment lost 1 base and the V segment lost 4 bases, leaving 6 bases of the junction unmatched. Germline V gene lookup returns CDR1 SGHRS and CDR2 YFSETQ. CDR3 coding DNA: TGCGCCAGCAGCGGCGGGGCGGGGGGCACAGATACGCAGTATTTT. As protein: CASSGGAGGTDTQYF.

The rearrangement links TRBV11-3 to TRBJ1-4; no clear D gene. The V and J ends lost 2 bases and 7 bases respectively, with 11 bases between them. CDR1 and CDR2 (germline): SGHNT, YENEEA. CDR3 length: 14 residues. In DNA form, the CDR3 reads TGTGCCAGCAGCTTAAACACTGCGGGTGAAAAACTGTTTTTT. Translated, it gives CASSLNTAGEKLFF.

The rearrangement links TRBV5-1 to TRBJ2-3; maybe TRBD1 (5 bases). This CDR3 region has 16 residues. Trimming removed 3 bases at V and 0 bases at J, with 14 bases between. CDR1 and CDR2 from the germline V gene are SGHRS and YFSETQ. In DNA, the CDR3 is TGCGCCAGCAGCTCCAAGACAGCTATTAGCACAGATACGCAGTATTTT. Residues: CASSSKTAISTDTQYF.

The chain employs TRBV18 and TRBJ1-5; tentative D call: TRBD1 (6 bases). CDR3 size: 15 residues. V was pared by 3 bases and J by 4 bases, with 13 bases between. Germline V gene lookup returns CDR1 KGHSH and CDR2 LQKENI. CDR3 DNA sequence: TGTGCCAGCTCACCTTCCAGGGGCGGAAATCAGCCCCAGCATTTT. The encoded protein is CASSPSRGGNQPQHF.

The chain recombines TRBV9 with TRBJ1-3; D is possibly TRBD1 (5 bases). This CDR3 has 15 amino acids. V lost 0 bases and J 0 bases, leaving 7 bases between the germline ends. Per the germline V gene, CDR1 is SGDLS and CDR2 is YYNGEE. CDR3 amino acids: CASSVEGNSGNTIYF. The CDR3 DNA reads TGTGCCAGCAGCGTAGAGGGGAACTCTGGAAACACCATATATTTT.

This chain links TRBV19 with TRBJ2-7, with D unresolved. V shed 3 bases and J shed 0 bases, with 12 bases lying between them. Germline CDR1 is LNHDA and CDR2 is SQIVND (reference sequence). CDR3 size: 15 residues. CDR3 DNA sequence: TGTGCCAGTAGTATCAGGCAGGTCCCCTCCTACGAGCAGTACTTC. Protein sequence: CASSIRQVPSYEQYF.

This sequence joins TRBV7-2 and TRBJ2-7; TRBD2 agrees at 9 bases. CDR3 length equals 13 residues. Germline loops: CDR1 SGHTA, CDR2 FQGNSA. V was pared by 4 bases and J by 7 bases, with 5 bases of the junction left unmatched. DNA of the CDR3: TGTGCCAGCAGCTGGGGACTAGCTGGGGAGCAGTACTTC. It codes for CASSWGLAGEQYF.

The chain joins TRBV5-1 to TRBJ2-3; D not resolved. The CDR3 sequence is 14 residues long. V was pared by 4 bases and J by 1 base, with 10 bases between. Germline loops: CDR1 SGHRS, CDR2 YFSETQ. CDR3: CASSPRQGTDTQYF. In DNA form, the CDR3 reads TGCGCCAGCAGCCCAAGGCAGGGCACAGATACGCAGTATTTT.

The J gene is TRBJ1-2, the V gene TRBV6-1; a weak D match, TRBD1 (6 bases). Between the trimmed V and J ends, which lost 3 bases and 0 bases, there was a span of 11 bases. The V gene's germline CDR1 is MNHNS and CDR2 SASEGT. The CDR3 is 15 amino acids. The CDR3 loop is CASSEGHSTNYGYTF. The CDR3 nucleotides are TGTGCCAGCAGTGAGGGACACTCAACTAACTATGGCTACACCTTC.

V usage is TRBV5-1 and J usage is TRBJ2-7; possibly TRBD1 for D (6 bases). The V gene lost 2 bases and the J gene lost 1 base, with 10 bases spanning the gap. CDR1 is SGHRS and CDR2 is YFSETQ in the germline V gene. The CDR3 sequence is 14 residues long. CDR3 region: CASSFGTSSYEQYF. DNA of the CDR3: TGCGCCAGCAGCTTCGGGACAAGTTCCTACGAGCAGTACTTC. The full variable domain, in which reference TRBV5-1 and TRBJ2-7 provide the parts outside the CDR3, is KAGVTQTPRYLIKTRGQQVTLSCSPISGHRSVSWYQQTPGQGLQFLFEYFSETQRNKGNFPGRFSGRQFSNSRSEMNVSTLELGDSALYLCASSFGTSSYEQYFGPGTRLTVT.